This TCR beta chain was captured in a study of cytomegalovirus exposure and HLA in healthy donors. This CDR3 contains 15 residues. V shed 5 bases and J 8 bases; nucleotides not matched to a gene: 9. CDR1 is WSHSY, CDR2 SAAADI, per germline. Findings and caveats of the study: The likely origin of a cluster of highly shared sequence variants was a sequencing artifact.

A note on this clone: What it binds is not known.

Use of 60 Vbeta and 13 Jbeta primers characterized the PCR. TCRdb's table, derived via immunoSEQ multiplex PCR, lists solely in-frame clones and lacks some. Of roughly 120,000 clones in the sample, 65% to 80% are singletons; the top ten hold 10% to 15%. The chain has TRBV10-2 and TRBJ2-1; the match to TRBD1 covers 10 bases. The specimen sequenced was PBMCs. The sequence was collected from a middle-aged woman in good health and CMV-seropositive. The CDR3 loop is CASSHQGQGEYEQFF. The CDR3, as DNA: TGCGCCAGCAGTCACCAAGGACAGGGGGAGTATGAGCAGTTCTTC.